This TCR beta chain was recorded in a study of TIL therapy for anti-PD-1-resistant metastatic lung cancer (dated by TCRdb to about 2021). Background for the entire study: Before any PD-1/PD-L1 blockade was given, tumors were harvested, nivolumab was then administered, and patients who progressed went on to receive lymphodepletion, an infusion of expanded TIL, and IL-2. A median age of roughly 55 years (range about 35-85) and a median tumor PD-L1 proportion score of 6% were recorded among enrolled patients. The cohort was composed predominantly of lung adenocarcinoma, with a handful of EGFR-mutant and two ALK-rearranged tumors included, and half of patients were identified as current or former smokers. A median non-synonymous tumor mutation burden of roughly 1.4 mutations per megabase was determined across the cohort by whole-exome sequencing. Clonotypes were tracked across tumor, expanded TIL product and serial blood samples by T cell receptor beta sequencing of tumor and peripheral blood.

TCR beta CDR3 regions were amplified from genomic DNA by bias-controlled multiplex PCR with the immunoSEQ v3 hsTCRB kit. TCR libraries were sequenced on an Illumina NextSeq 500 to roughly 2 million read pairs for survey level or about 5-6 million for deep level. The authors' pipeline ran thus. V, D and J genes were assigned, non-productive sequences were removed, and clonality was reported by immunoSEQ Analyzer software. Repertoires were compared by productive Simpson clonality and by the Morisita overlap index of productive TRB rearrangements between infused TIL and blood. Absolute clonotype counts in blood were estimated as lymphocyte count times CD3+ fraction times the clone's productive frequency. In its TCRdb copy, this immuneACCESS table keeps in-frame sequences only and misses some clones. Where compared with another copy, unresolved V genes explain less than half of these, and the others have no known cause. V, J and clone size are those of that table, while D and trimming were read from the DNA. Across this sample there are some 46,000 clones, with approximately 79% seen only once. Roughly 15% of the sample is held by the ten biggest clonotypes.

The time point label, as the study defines it: pre-treatment sample, taken before nivolumab and TIL therapy. Adults with stage 4 NSCLC were enrolled in a dual-center phase I trial from late 2017 to early 2020. The samples were drawn from an open-label, single-arm phase I trial testing tumor-infiltrating lymphocyte therapy combined with nivolumab in advanced non-small cell lung cancer. Mononuclear cells from blood collected in EDTA tubes were isolated on a Ficoll gradient and snap-frozen as pellets, and DNA was then extracted using a Qiagen mini-prep kit. On this clone itself: Its specific antigen is unknown. The sample holds no much larger clone one base away, and base qualities are not on file.

The CDR3 contains 16 residues, cysteine and phenylalanine counted. This entry keeps only the CDR3 DNA: 48 bases, framed from base 1. The CDR1 and CDR2 encoded by the germline V gene (reference sequence) are MNHEY and SMNVEV. V trim: 4 bases; J trim: 4 bases; unmatched bases: 6. The paper as a whole reports these results and caveats: Infused TIL clonotypes partially replaced the baseline peripheral repertoire then decayed over months, with no apparent association between persistence and response. The cohort was highly selected, with more treatment-naive, never-smoker and oncogene-addicted patients than typical, limiting generalizability. The study protocol defined all tumor marker inferences as exploratory.

This chain is built from TRBV27 and TRBJ2-2; a stretch of 10 junction bases matches TRBD2. This material consisted of blood, taken at baseline. This receptor was identified in a man aged 65 to 79 with non-small cell lung cancer. The DNA is TGTGCCAGCAGTTCCACCGGGACTAGCGCCACCGGGGAGCTGTTTTTT. Translated, it gives CASSSTGTSATGELFF.